This T cell receptor (beta chain) emerged from a study of regulatory T cells in long-lasting Graves disease. Study-wide context: Graves' patients who were just diagnosed had used antithyroid drugs for under 3 months.

The authors built TCR beta libraries using iRepertoire HTBI primers and Arm-PCR of CDR3 regions. One entry per CDR3 protein results from TCRdb running MiXCR on the multiplex PCR reads. The sample consists of under 800,000 distinct CDR3 sequences, around 17% of them appearing once. Described time point: newly diagnosed GD, antithyroid drugs for less than 3 months. Extracted RNA from PBMCs served as the source of the TCR library. Germline CDR1 reads SGHVS; CDR2 reads FQNEAQ. This CDR3 comprises 14 residues. V lost 5 bases and J 5 bases, leaving 15 bases between the germline ends. These same data were also listed under a study on T cells in Graves' hyperthyroidism and ophthalmopathy. That source reports: Blood shared most expanded thyroid clonotypes above 0.001.

V gene TRBV7-8 combines with J gene TRBJ1-1, with D possibly TRBD1 on 6 matching bases. The TCR was taken from a woman between 25 and 40 years old with Graves disease. Sequencing used peripheral blood mononuclear cells (PBMCs), obtained at new diagnosis, from a patient treated with antithyroid drugs. CDR3 nucleotide sequence: TGTGCCAGCAGCAACAGGGTAGATGGAACTGAAGCTTTCTTT. It translates to CASSNRVDGTEAFF.